Following are 9 T cell receptor beta chains from one sample sequenced in a study of monozygotic twins with inflammatory bowel disease. TCRdb reprocessed the 5' RACE reads, with one entry per CDR3 protein and no DNA. Its table records approximately 330,000 distinct CDR3 sequences. The sample was blood. These receptors originate from a human donor with ulcerative colitis or Crohn's disease, or a healthy co-twin of an affected twin (not recorded which).

CDR3: CASSLWTGLLKKLFF. The chain carries TRBV28 and TRBJ1-4. Germline V gene lookup returns CDR1 MDHEN and CDR2 SYDVKM. The CDR3 is 15 residues long. The whole variable domain, remainder taken from reference TRBV28 and TRBJ1-4, is DVKVTQSSRYLVKRTGEKVFLECVQDMDHENMFWYRQDPGLGLRLIYFSYDVKMKEKGDIPEGYSVSREKKERFSLILESASTNQTSMYLCASSLWTGLLKKLFFGSGTQLSVL.

This sequence joins TRBV6-5 and TRBJ1-4. CDR1 MNHEY and CDR2 SVGAGI come from the germline V gene. The length of the CDR3 is 14 residues. The CDR3 region is CASSYGGKGEKLFF.

The rearrangement uses TRBV20-1 and TRBJ2-1; TCRdb's assignment of TRBD1 cannot be checked, as there is no DNA. This CDR3 region has 14 residues. Germline V gene sequence: CDR1 DFQATT, CDR2 SNEGSKA (reference sequence). The CDR3 sequence is CSARVPGRPNEQFF.

The chain uses TRBV4-1 and TRBJ1-1; TCRdb lists TRBD1, though no DNA is available to test this call. This CDR3 is built from 12 residues. Germline V CDR1 and CDR2: MGHRA, YSYEKL. This CDR3 is CASSQNRDRLLF.

The CDR3 reads CASSLSGGFTYEQYF. This chain connects TRBV27 to TRBJ2-7. Germline V gene sequence: CDR1 MNHEY, CDR2 SMNVEV (reference sequence). The CDR3 sequence is 15 residues long.

V and J are TRBV28 and TRBJ2-4; TCRdb's D call, TRBD1, is unchecked because there is no DNA. The CDR3 covers 16 residues. The V gene's germline CDR1 is MDHEN and CDR2 SYDVKM. CDR3 amino acids: CASSQQGGAAKNIQYF.

The V gene is TRBV30, the J gene TRBJ1-5. This CDR3 is 16 amino acids long. The V gene's germline CDR1 is GTSNPN and CDR2 SVGIG (reference sequence). This CDR3 is CAWSVWRGRGNQPQHF. Combining the CDR3 with reference TRBV30 and TRBJ1-5 gives the whole variable domain SQTIHQWPATLVQPVGSPLSLECTVEGTSNPNLYWYRQAAGRGLQLLFYSVGIGQISSEVPQNLSASRPQDRQFILSSKKLLLSDSGFYLCAWSVWRGRGNQPQHFGDGTRLSIL.

The gene calls are TRBV3-1 and TRBJ2-2. Germline loops: CDR1 LGHDT, CDR2 YNNKEL (reference sequence). The CDR3 is made up of 15 amino acids. The CDR3 protein is CASSQQATITGELFF.

CDR3 amino acids: CASSEAPGLVVYEQYF. The J gene is TRBJ2-7, the V gene TRBV2; TCRdb's D gene call, TRBD2, goes unchecked for lack of DNA. Germline V gives CDR1 SNHLY, CDR2 FYNNEI. CDR3 length equals 16 residues.